These 17 T cell receptor beta chains came from one sample sequenced in a study of blood T cell repertoires in COVID-19. Produced via immunoSEQ multiplex PCR; TCRdb's table is partial and in-frame only. Here the sample spans 180,000 or so clones, 80% to 90% being singletons. Sequenced material: peripheral blood. The receptors come from a man aged 40-49 years who had recovered from COVID-19.

This chain joins TRBV7-2 and TRBJ2-2; possibly TRBD2 for D (6 bases). The CDR3 is 14 residues long. V lost 5 bases and J lost 8, with 15 bases in between. Germline V gene data show CDR1 as SGHTA and CDR2 as FQGNSA. CDR3 sequence reads: CASSAATSLGELFF. DNA for the CDR3: TGTGCCAGCAGCGCCGCGACTAGTTTGGGGGAGCTGTTTTTT.

This sequence joins TRBV5-5 and TRBJ2-2, with 7 positions matching TRBD2. Unmatched junction bases numbered 9, after V lost 4 bases and J lost 3 bases. Looked up from germline, CDR1 is SGHKS and CDR2 is YYEKEE (reference sequence). The CDR3 sequence is 16 residues long. The CDR3 sequence: CASSQSFRGDTGELFF. For the CDR3, the DNA is TGTGCCAGCAGCCAATCTTTCCGGGGGGACACCGGGGAGCTGTTTTTT.

The CDR3 nucleotides are TGTGCCAGCAGCCTCAGGGTAGGCTGGGGTAATTCACCCCTCCACTTT. It is translated as CASSLRVGWGNSPLHF. This rearrangement joins TRBV5-6 to TRBJ1-6, with D possibly matching TRBD1 (5 bases). The V end was cut by 4 bases, the J end by 6 bases, with 17 bases between. This CDR3 has 16 residues. Germline CDR1 is SGHDT and CDR2 is YYEEEE.

The rearrangement links TRBV7-3 to TRBJ2-7; 7 bases match TRBD1. This CDR3 is 15 amino acids long. CDR1 is SGHTA and CDR2 is FQGTGA in the germline V gene. The trim removed 5 bases at V and 1 base at J, leaving 8 bases unmatched. CDR3 amino acids: CASSAYRGDSYEQYF. The CDR3 DNA is TGTGCCAGCAGCGCGTACAGGGGTGATTCCTACGAGCAGTACTTC.

As DNA, the CDR3 is TGTGCCAGCAGTTTGGCGGGCGGGGAGCTGTTTTTT. Protein: CASSLAGGELFF. The V and J genes are TRBV28 and TRBJ2-2; TRBD2 is a possible D gene (5 bases). CDR1 is MDHEN and CDR2 is SYDVKM in the germline V gene. V was shortened by 3 bases and J by 7 bases, with 6 bases between the two germline ends. The CDR3 covers 12 residues.

CDR3 nucleotides: TGTGCCAGTAAAGACAGGGTGGATTCACCCCTCCACTTT. Protein: CASKDRVDSPLHF. The chain is built from TRBV19 and TRBJ1-6, with 7 bases matching TRBD1. The V segment lost 7 bases and the J segment 8 bases; nucleotides outside the gene matches: 5. The CDR3 is 13 residues long. Germline CDR1 is LNHDA and CDR2 is SQIVND (reference sequence).

The chain couples TRBV11-1 to TRBJ1-2, with D unclear. Trimming shortened V by 3 bases and J by 4 bases, and 6 bases separated the two germline ends. This CDR3 comprises 12 residues. The germline V gene encodes CDR1 SGHAT and CDR2 FQDESV (reference sequence). CDR3 residues: CASSFRSYGYTF. The CDR3 bases are TGTGCCAGCAGCTTTCGGAGCTATGGCTACACCTTC.

The rearrangement joins TRBV4-1 to TRBJ2-3; 9 nucleotides align to TRBD2. CDR3 length: 15 amino acids. J lost 8 bases, V lost 1 base, and 7 bases had no gene match. The germline V gene encodes CDR1 MGHRA and CDR2 YSYEKL. The CDR3 loop is CASSQGAGGGSTQYF. For the CDR3, the DNA is TGCGCCAGCAGCCAAGGGGCGGGAGGGGGGAGTACGCAGTATTTT.

This chain uses TRBV13 with TRBJ1-3; D gene ambiguous. V lost 5 bases, J lost 0 bases, and 5 bases lay in between. This CDR3 comprises 13 residues. Germline V CDR1 and CDR2: PRHDT, FYEKMQ (reference sequence). The CDR3 sequence: CASSPYSGNTIYF. The CDR3 bases are TGTGCCAGCAGCCCGTACTCTGGAAACACCATATATTTT.

V and J are TRBV7-2 and TRBJ2-7; TRBD2 agrees at 13 bases. This CDR3 comprises 17 residues. Trimming took 1 base from V and 5 from J; bases not matched to a gene: 8. The germline V gene encodes CDR1 SGHTA and CDR2 FQGNSA. The CDR3 DNA is TGTGCCAGCAGCTTAGACGGGACTAGCGGGATGAACAACGAGCAGTACTTC. Encoded protein: CASSLDGTSGMNNEQYF.

The chain couples TRBV7-2 to TRBJ2-7; 7 positions match TRBD1. The CDR3 has 15 amino acids. Germline values: CDR1 SGHTA, CDR2 FQGNSA. V shed 7 bases and J 2 bases; nucleotides not matched to a gene: 11. DNA of the CDR3: TGTGCCAGCATGGAGAGGGACAGCCTCGCCTACGAGCAGTACTTC. Protein: CASMERDSLAYEQYF.

The V gene is TRBV18, the J gene TRBJ1-1; perhaps TRBD1 as D (5 bases). The V gene's germline CDR1 is KGHSH and CDR2 LQKENI. This CDR3 region has 14 residues. Between the trimmed V and J ends, which lost 3 bases and 6 bases, there was a span of 14 bases. The CDR3 sequence is CASSPNMGLSEAFF. CDR3 in DNA: TGTGCCAGCTCACCTAACATGGGGCTATCTGAAGCTTTCTTT.

The chain links TRBV18 to TRBJ2-7; D gene ambiguous. The germline V gene encodes CDR1 KGHSH and CDR2 LQKENI. V was cut by 3 bases and J by 2 bases, with 14 bases left in between. This CDR3 comprises 15 residues. The CDR3 DNA follows: TGTGCCAGCTCACCGGATGTGGCTGCGGCCTACGAGCAGTACTTC. This gives the protein CASSPDVAAAYEQYF.

The V and J genes are TRBV4-2 and TRBJ1-2; 8 bases match TRBD1. Germline V lookup: CDR1 LGHNA, CDR2 YNFKEQ. This CDR3 contains 16 residues. With 1 base clipped from V and 6 bases from J, the junction kept 10 bases outside the gene matches. The CDR3, as DNA: TGTGCCAGCAGCCAAGGTTCGACAGGGGTTGGGGATGGCTACACCTTC. Translating gives CASSQGSTGVGDGYTF.

This clone appeared once. The V and J genes are TRBV25-1 and TRBJ1-6, with D perhaps matching TRBD1 (5 bases). Germline assignment: CDR1 MGHDK and CDR2 SYGVNS. V was shortened by 1 base and J by 8 bases, with 12 bases between the two germline ends. CDR3 length equals 15 residues. CDR3 amino acids: CASSEWAGKDSPLHF. DNA for the CDR3: TGTGCCAGCAGTGAATGGGCAGGGAAGGATTCACCCCTCCACTTT. Supplemented by reference TRBV25-1 and TRBJ1-6, the full variable domain reads EADIYQTPRYLVIGTGKKITLECSQTMGHDKMYWYQQDPGMELHLIHYSYGVNSTEKGDLSSESTVSRIRTEHFPLTLESARPSHTSQYLCASSEWAGKDSPLHFGNGTRLTVT.

Remarks on this clone: Other nucleotide sequences in the sample specify the same CDR3. The gene calls are TRBV12-3 or TRBV12-4 and TRBJ2-7; D not resolved. The CDR3 consists of 13 residues. V lost 3 bases and J 4 bases, leaving 10 bases between the germline ends. DNA of the CDR3: TGTGCCAGCAGTTTGGCCAGTTCATACGAGCAGTACTTC. This translates into CASSLASSYEQYF.

This chain uses TRBV7-2 with TRBJ2-5, with 8 bases fitting TRBD2. CDR1 is SGHTA and CDR2 is FQGNSA in the germline V gene. Trimming took 7 bases from V and 1 from J; bases not matched to a gene: 8. The CDR3 sequence is 15 residues long. The CDR3 coding sequence is TGTGCCAGCACTTCGGGGGGGGGATCCCAAGAGACCCAGTACTTC. Its protein is CASTSGGGSQETQYF.